This TCR beta chain stems from a study of cytomegalovirus exposure and HLA in healthy donors. Study-wide context: Among the 398 genotyped donors, 70% to 85% were placed in the Caucasian-associated ancestry cluster.

60 Vbeta and 13 Jbeta primers were used in PCR. Sequenced by immunoSEQ multiplex PCR; TCRdb stores in-frame clones only, minus some. The table lists roughly 150,000 clones, 60% to 80% of them singletons. General observations from the study: Judged likely to be a sequencing artifact was a cluster of highly shared sequence variants. A later analysis showed that HLA-associated TCR beta chains had undergone more clonal expansion than equally common others.

In regard to this clone: Antigen specificity is unknown.

The sequenced sample consisted of PBMCs. This TCR derives from a man aged 45-65 years in good health and CMV-seropositive.

The CDR3 bases are TGTGCCAGTAGTATAATCGACCCGCGAGGTTATGGCTACACCTTC. This codes for CASSIIDPRGYGYTF. The genes are TRBV19 and TRBJ1-2; D is ambiguous. V lost 2 bases to trimming and J lost 5 bases, with 15 bases between them. The CDR3 loop spans 15 amino acids. CDR1 LNHDA and CDR2 SQIVND come from the germline V gene (reference sequence). Looking up the rest from reference TRBV19 and TRBJ1-2 gives the full variable domain: DGGITQSPKYLFRKEGQNVTLSCEQNLNHDAMYWYRQDPGQGLRLIYYSQIVNDFQKGDIAEGYSVSREKKESFPLTVTSAQKNPTAFYLCASSIIDPRGYGYTFGSGTRLTVV.